The subject of this entry is one T cell receptor beta chain. The data were produced by immunoSEQ multiplex PCR, yet TCRdb's version contains in-frame clones alone and is incomplete. The table includes 150,000 to 200,000 clones, 80% detected once. The V segment lost 0 bases and the J segment 6 bases; nucleotides outside the gene matches: 13. This CDR3 region has 17 residues. Germline V gene lookup returns CDR1 SGDLS and CDR2 YYNGEE. This sample was taken from a study of blood T cell repertoires in COVID-19. Cohort allocation depended upon clinical history that participants reported. The clonotype was recovered from an older woman who had recovered from COVID-19. Specimen: PBMCs or T cells enriched from blood (not recorded which). The chain uses TRBV9 and TRBJ1-1; 8 bases line up with TRBD1. The chain's CDR3 is CASSVGGVQGVYAEAFF. CDR3 nucleotide sequence: TGTGCCAGCAGCGTAGGGGGTGTACAGGGGGTATACGCTGAAGCTTTCTTT.